This TCR beta chain emerged from a study of blood T cells in healthy people across ages. Whole-study results and caveats: Among long-lived donors, naive CD4+ cells were more numerous and diversity higher than in aged donors.

A second PCR, run for roughly 7 to 11 cycles, used a sample-barcoded 5' primer plus a J-beta primer mix. Per-sample output comprised a minimum of 2.5 million paired-end reads containing CDR3. TCRdb re-analysed the 5' RACE reads in MiXCR, keeping a single row per CDR3 protein. Found here are about 1.5 million distinct CDR3 sequences, approximately 43% of them singletons; the top ten hold less than 5%. In regard to this clonotype: Antigen: not known.

In terms of origin and age, donors were healthy Caucasian individuals from Russia aged roughly 6 to 90. Sequencing input: blood. This receptor was obtained from a woman aged 18-29 years in good health.

The CDR3 coding sequence is TGTGCCAGCAGCTTAGAGGGCGCAATAAACGAGCAGTACTTC. Amino acids: CASSLEGAINEQYF. The chain couples TRBV7-6 to TRBJ2-5; D is unclear. The tail of the sequence fits TRBJ2-7 better, so the J call may be wrong. Germline V CDR1 and CDR2: SGHVS, FNYEAQ. The CDR3 is made up of 14 amino acids.